This T cell receptor (beta chain) emerged from a study of cytomegalovirus exposure and HLA in healthy donors. Profiling relied on immunoSEQ multiplex PCR, and the TCRdb table lists in-frame clones only, not all of them. The table has fewer than 200,000 clones, 91% seen once. Study outcomes and limitations: The study put about 180 TCR beta chains on its list as cytomegalovirus-associated. Three chains tied to CMV proved CMV antigen-specific in vitro. Reported performance of the classifier showed diagnosis of cytomegalovirus status with high specificity and sensitivity.

Points on this clone: Its antigen is as yet unknown.

The ends lost 2 bases at V and 8 bases at J; junction bases unmatched: 4. The germline V gene encodes CDR1 SGHRS and CDR2 YFSETQ. CDR3 size: 14 residues. The donors were part of the validation cohort, which consisted of over a hundred subjects and was separate from the first cohort of roughly 620 subjects. The sequence was obtained from a woman between 18 and 30 years old in good health and CMV-seropositive. Source material: PBMCs. This sequence joins TRBV5-1 and TRBJ1-6; 7 bases agree with TRBD1. The CDR3 coding sequence is TGCGCCAGCAGCTTTGGGACAGATCATTCACCCCTCCACTTT. Amino acids: CASSFGTDHSPLHF.